The clone carrying this T cell receptor (beta chain) was recorded many times. Its antigen is unknown. This record belongs to a study of breast tumors, draining lymph nodes, adjacent tissues. Study-wide results and limits: Tumor and nontumor repertoires were significantly more similar in luminal-like than in basal-like breast cancer. Findings are consistent with lymph node origin and intratumoral expansion of most tumor T cells. Tumor repertoires ranked between lymph nodes and nontumor tissue in diversity, with V and J gene preferences. That most tumor T cells come from lymph nodes remained unproven.

J was trimmed by 9 bases and V by 0 bases; bases with no gene match: 2. This CDR3 comprises 14 residues. Germline V gene data show CDR1 as GTSNPN and CDR2 as SVGIG (reference sequence). Axillary draining lymph nodes of breast cancer patients supplied the node samples. TCRdb re-called the multiplex PCR reads through MiXCR, storing one row per CDR3 protein. Found here are 100,000 or so distinct CDR3 sequences, approximately 22% of them singletons; the top ten hold approximately 1.3%. The receptor comes from a female donor with breast cancer. Some clones in this sample may be carry-over from other donors' samples. Sequences were obtained from axillary lymph node tissue. The genes are TRBV30 and TRBJ1-6; 10 bases agree with TRBD1. CDR3 in amino acids: CAWSVGTGVSPLHF. CDR3 DNA sequence: TGTGCCTGGAGTGTGGGGACAGGGGTTTCACCCCTCCACTTT.